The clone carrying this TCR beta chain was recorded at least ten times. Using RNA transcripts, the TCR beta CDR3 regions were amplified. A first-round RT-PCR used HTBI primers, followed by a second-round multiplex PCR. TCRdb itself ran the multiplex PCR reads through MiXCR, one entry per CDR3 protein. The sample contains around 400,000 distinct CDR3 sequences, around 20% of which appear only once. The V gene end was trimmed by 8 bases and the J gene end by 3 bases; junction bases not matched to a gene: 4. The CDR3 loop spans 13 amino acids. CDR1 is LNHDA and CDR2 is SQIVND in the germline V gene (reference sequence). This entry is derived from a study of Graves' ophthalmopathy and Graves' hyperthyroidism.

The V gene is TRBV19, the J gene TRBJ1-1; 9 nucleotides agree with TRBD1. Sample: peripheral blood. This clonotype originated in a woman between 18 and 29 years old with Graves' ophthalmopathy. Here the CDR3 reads CASQRDRDTEAFF. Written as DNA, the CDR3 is TGTGCCAGTCAACGGGACAGGGACACTGAAGCTTTCTTT.